This TCR beta chain was recovered during a study of T cell responses to AZD1222 COVID-19 vaccine. A word on this clone: Its target is unknown.

The CDR3 is 13 residues long. Trimming pared 9 bases from V and 7 bases from J, leaving 18 bases between. Germline-derived CDR1 and CDR2 are LNHDA and SQIVND (reference sequence). Findings of the study overall: Donors in the cohort were predominantly white British and more often female, and clonal diversity was possibly underestimated. It was only a handful of AZD1222 recipients who were seropositive at baseline.

Using immunoSEQ multiplex PCR, the repertoire was profiled, and TCRdb retains in-frame clones only, with some absent. The sample consists of over 150,000 clones, roughly nine tenths of them appearing once. The genes are TRBV19 and TRBJ1-2; D is perhaps TRBD1 (6 bases). This clonotype was obtained from an adult who received the AZD1222 COVID-19 vaccine. Sequenced here: peripheral blood, sampled 28 days after the second AZD1222 dose. This chain's CDR3 is CASSPRGAVGYTF. The CDR3 DNA reads TGTGCCAGCAGCCCTCGGGGGGCGGTTGGCTACACCTTC. Using reference TRBV19 and TRBJ1-2 for the parts outside the CDR3, the full variable domain is DGGITQSPKYLFRKEGQNVTLSCEQNLNHDAMYWYRQDPGQGLRLIYYSQIVNDFQKGDIAEGYSVSREKKESFPLTVTSAQKNPTAFYLCASSPRGAVGYTFGSGTRLTVV.